These 26 T cell receptor beta chains were sequenced from one sample in a study of T-cell memory formation after mild COVID-19. TCRdb reprocessed the 5' RACE reads via MiXCR and lists one record per CDR3 protein. This table holds more than 150,000 distinct CDR3 sequences, 15% to 20% found once. Sequenced: PBMCs or a T cell subset sorted from them (not recorded which). The source is a man aged 18 to 29 who had mild COVID-19 (a few samples of this study predate the infection). Cell type and time point are not known.

The V and J genes are TRBV5-1 and TRBJ2-5; 8 bases fit TRBD1. This CDR3 comprises 15 residues. Germline CDR1 SGHRS, CDR2 YFSETQ. V was pared by 3 bases and J by 2 bases, with 6 bases of the junction left unmatched. The CDR3 here is CASSWAGQAQETQYF. The CDR3 DNA is TGCGCCAGCAGCTGGGCGGGACAGGCGCAAGAGACCCAGTACTTC.

This clonotype occurred a few times. The J gene is TRBJ2-5, the V gene TRBV7-2; 11 nucleotides match TRBD2. The V gene's germline CDR1 is SGHTA and CDR2 FQGNSA. The CDR3 runs to 15 residues. The trim removed 7 bases at V and 5 bases at J, leaving 9 bases unmatched. DNA of the CDR3: TGTGCCAGCACCCTCTCACTAGCGGGGGATGAGACCCAGTACTTC. This sequence encodes CASTLSLAGDETQYF.

This clonotype turned up a few times. This rearrangement joins TRBV15 to TRBJ1-4; no clear D. Trimming stripped 1 base from V and 8 bases from J, with 11 bases between. The CDR3 is made up of 14 amino acids. CDR1 is LNHNV, CDR2 YYDKDF, per germline (reference sequence). This CDR3 is CATSRGGDSEKLFF. As DNA, the CDR3 is TGTGCCACCAGCAGAGGGGGAGACTCCGAAAAACTGTTTTTT.

This clonotype was seen repeatedly, ten times or more. The chain couples TRBV30 to TRBJ2-5; maybe TRBD2 (5 bases). This CDR3 comprises 13 residues. V shed 3 bases and J shed 1 base, with 9 bases lying between them. Germline CDR1 is GTSNPN and CDR2 is SVGIG (reference sequence). CDR3 sequence reads: CAWRAAAQETQYF. The CDR3 DNA reads TGTGCCTGGAGAGCGGCAGCCCAAGAGACCCAGTACTTC.

This clonotype has a handful of counts. V usage is TRBV5-1 and J usage is TRBJ2-3; D gene unclear. The germline V and J ends were trimmed by 1 base and 4 bases, with 13 bases remaining between them. CDR1 is SGHRS, CDR2 YFSETQ, per germline. This CDR3 contains 15 residues. CDR3 residues: CASSLTSGFADTQYF. In DNA, the CDR3 is TGCGCCAGCAGCTTGACGTCCGGGTTTGCAGATACGCAGTATTTT.

The chain links TRBV20-1 to TRBJ2-1; 9 bases match TRBD2. V dropped 8 bases and J dropped 3; count of bases not matched to a gene: 8. The CDR3 is made up of 14 amino acids. In germline, CDR1 is DFQATT, CDR2 SNEGSKA (reference sequence). The CDR3 protein is CSLHLAGHYNEQFF. The CDR3, as DNA: TGCAGTCTACATCTAGCGGGGCACTACAATGAGCAGTTCTTC.

The V call is TRBV18, the J call TRBJ1-1; 7 bases match TRBD1. V dropped 5 bases and J dropped 6; count of bases not matched to a gene: 3. CDR1 and CDR2 from the germline V gene are KGHSH and LQKENI. This CDR3 is 12 amino acids long. The CDR3 sequence is CASSSQGSEAFF. The CDR3, as DNA: TGTGCCAGCTCATCACAGGGGTCTGAAGCTTTCTTT.

This clonotype has a handful of counts. The gene calls are TRBV7-2 and TRBJ2-5, with D hard to call. V shed 0 bases and J shed 0 bases, with 5 bases lying between them. CDR1 and CDR2 from the germline V gene are SGHTA and FQGNSA. This CDR3 has 14 residues. The CDR3, as DNA: TGTGCCAGCAGCTTAGCGAATCACCAAGAGACCCAGTACTTC. Amino acids: CASSLANHQETQYF.

This clonotype was detected ten times or more. The chain combines TRBV27 with TRBJ2-7; D might be TRBD1 (5 bases). CDR1 is MNHEY and CDR2 is SMNVEV in the germline V gene (reference sequence). Trimming shortened V by 2 bases and J by 3 bases, and 14 bases separated the two germline ends. CDR3 size: 15 residues. The CDR3 nucleotides are TGTGCCAGCAGTTTAGGACCCACAGGCTACTACGAGCAGTACTTC. It yields the protein CASSLGPTGYYEQYF.

This clonotype showed up just a few times. This rearrangement joins TRBV4-2 to TRBJ2-7; TRBD1 is a possible D gene (5 bases). Germline V lookup: CDR1 LGHNA, CDR2 YNFKEQ. The CDR3 totals 14 residues. V was trimmed by 4 bases and J by 2 bases, leaving 12 bases between them. The CDR3 DNA is TGTGCCAGCAGCCCAGAAGGGGTACCCTACGAGCAGTACTTC. Residues: CASSPEGVPYEQYF.

There are a few counts of this clonotype. The CDR3 here is CASSQARRGVFGELFF. Here the CDR3 DNA reads TGCGCCAGCAGCCAAGCCCGGAGGGGGGTCTTCGGGGAGCTGTTTTTT. V and J are TRBV4-1 and TRBJ2-2; tentatively, D is TRBD1 or TRBD2 (6 bases each). With 1 base removed from V and 7 bases from J, the gap between germline ends came to 16 bases. The germline V gene has CDR1 MGHRA and CDR2 YSYEKL. The CDR3 length is 16 residues.

This chain uses TRBV30 with TRBJ2-5; no clear D. This CDR3 has 12 amino acids. Germline V CDR1 and CDR2: GTSNPN, SVGIG (reference sequence). V lost 4 bases and J lost 5, with 11 bases in between. This CDR3 is CAWKREVETQYF. CDR3 bases: TGTGCCTGGAAGAGAGAGGTTGAGACCCAGTACTTC.

The chain combines TRBV7-4 with TRBJ2-7, with TRBD1 identical over 7 bases. Germline V gives CDR1 SGHVT, CDR2 SQSDAQ. Unmatched junction bases numbered 8, after V lost 5 bases and J lost 4 bases. The CDR3 runs 14 residues. DNA for the CDR3: TGTGCCAGCAGCCTCCGGGACAGCCTTTACGAGCAGTACGTC. Its translation: CASSLRDSLYEQYV.

This clonotype was observed a few times. The chain employs TRBV20-1 and TRBJ2-3, with D perhaps TRBD1 (5 bases). V lost 2 bases and J 2 bases, leaving 8 bases between the germline ends. This CDR3 is built from 13 residues. CDR1 and CDR2 from the germline V gene are DFQATT and SNEGSKA (reference sequence). The CDR3 sequence is CSARQGITDTQYF. CDR3 nucleotide sequence: TGCAGTGCTAGACAGGGAATCACAGATACGCAGTATTTT.

Comment on this clonotype: A read error may produce the germline difference seen at one junction end. The rearrangement joins TRBV7-7 to TRBJ2-3; TRBD1 matches at 7 bases. Germline-derived CDR1 and CDR2 are SSHAT and FNYEAQ (reference sequence). There are 15 residues in the CDR3. CDR3 sequence: CASSLGTVREDTQYF. The CDR3 DNA reads TGTGCTAGCAGCTTGGGGACAGTACGTGAGGATACGCAGTATTTT.

The rearrangement uses TRBV6-2 or TRBV6-3 and TRBJ2-1; TRBD2 is a possible D gene (5 bases). Germline V gene data show CDR1 as MNHEY and CDR2 as SVGEGT. V dropped 5 bases and J dropped 12 bases, with 11 bases sitting between them. The CDR3 is 11 amino acids. The DNA of the CDR3 is TGTGCCAGCAGTCACGGGATGCGGCAGTTCTTC. Protein product: CASSHGMRQFF.

V is TRBV6-2 or TRBV6-3 and J is TRBJ2-7; D is possibly TRBD1 (5 bases). V dropped 7 bases and J dropped 5 bases, with 12 bases sitting between them. The CDR3 consists of 12 residues. The V gene's germline CDR1 is MNHEY and CDR2 SVGEGT. DNA of the CDR3: TGTGCCAGCACCCCGGTCAGGGACGAGCAGTACTTC. As protein: CASTPVRDEQYF.

This clonotype has a handful of counts. This chain uses TRBV7-3 with TRBJ1-1; the match to TRBD1 covers 8 bases. The CDR3 totals 14 residues. Germline-derived CDR1 and CDR2 are SGHTA and FQGTGA. J gave up 0 bases and V 5 bases, and 2 bases lay outside the gene matches. CDR3 residues: CASSRQGMNTEAFF. CDR3 DNA sequence: TGTGCCAGCAGCCGACAGGGGATGAACACTGAAGCTTTCTTT.

This clonotype was seen only a few times. This chain connects TRBV24-1 to TRBJ2-3; 9 bases agree with TRBD2. V shed 1 base, J shed 1 base, and the junction held 2 bases outside the gene matches. CDR3 length equals 16 residues. CDR1 KGHDR and CDR2 SFDVKD come from the germline V gene. CDR3 loop: CATSDLAGGRTDTQYF. CDR3 nucleotide sequence: TGTGCCACCAGTGATTTAGCGGGGGGCCGCACAGATACGCAGTATTTT.

The chain links TRBV12-3 or TRBV12-4 to TRBJ2-7; no definite D call. Deletions cut 1 base from V and 0 bases from J, with 10 bases between. This CDR3 has 15 residues. The CDR3 sequence: CASSLGPFPSYEQYV. CDR3 bases: TGTGCCAGCAGTTTAGGCCCCTTTCCCTCCTACGAGCAGTACGTC.

This clonotype has more than one count but fewer than ten. This chain connects TRBV12-5 to TRBJ1-1, with a weak D call TRBD1 (5 bases). V was shortened by 4 bases and J by 4 bases, with 10 bases between the two germline ends. Germline CDR1 is LGHNT and CDR2 is FRNRAP. This CDR3 comprises 13 residues. The CDR3 region has the DNA TGTGCTAGTGGTTCGCAGGGTGGCACTGAAGCTTTCTTT. Translation gives CASGSQGGTEAFF.

Many counts were recorded for this clonotype. One end of the junction varies from germline; a read error may be responsible. The rearrangement links TRBV2 to TRBJ2-3, with D possibly matching TRBD1 (6 bases). The CDR3 loop spans 13 amino acids. Germline assignment: CDR1 SNHLY and CDR2 FYNNEI. CDR3 protein: CASREGQTDTQYF. The CDR3 coding sequence is TGTGCCAGCAGGGAAGGACAGACAGATACGCAGTATTTT.

The chain recombines TRBV9 with TRBJ2-5; D is unclear. This CDR3 is built from 13 residues. Trimming cost V 0 bases and J 7 bases, with 10 bases left between them. Germline lookup yields CDR1 SGDLS and CDR2 YYNGEE. The CDR3 here is CASSVEPSGTQYF. CDR3 DNA: TGTGCCAGCAGCGTAGAACCCTCCGGGACCCAGTACTTC.

This chain connects TRBV5-1 to TRBJ2-1; D may correspond to TRBD1 or TRBD2 (5 bases each). The V end lost 4 bases, the J end lost 7 bases, and 21 bases lay between the germline ends. This CDR3 comprises 16 residues. Germline V gene data show CDR1 as SGHRS and CDR2 as YFSETQ. The CDR3 sequence is CASSPLGDPAGNEQFF. The CDR3 DNA follows: TGCGCCAGCAGCCCCCTGGGGGACCCCGCCGGTAATGAGCAGTTCTTC.

This sequence joins TRBV5-1 and TRBJ2-7, with TRBD1 identical over 8 bases. Germline V CDR1 and CDR2: SGHRS, YFSETQ. J was trimmed by 5 bases and V by 0 bases; bases with no gene match: 10. CDR3 length: 16 amino acids. CDR3 coding DNA: TGCGCCAGCAGCTTGGAAGTGACAGGGGCTGGGAACGAGCAGTACTTC. Translated: CASSLEVTGAGNEQYF.

The chain employs TRBV6-6 and TRBJ1-2; a weak D match, TRBD1 (5 bases). The CDR3 runs to 13 residues. Trimming took off 5 bases at V and 8 bases at J, with 15 bases between the two ends. Per germline, CDR1 MNHNY and CDR2 SVGAGI (reference sequence). CDR3 sequence: CASSPQGSGGYTF. The CDR3 DNA reads as TGTGCCAGCAGTCCTCAGGGTTCAGGGGGCTACACCTTC.